Below are 27 T cell receptor beta chains sequenced from a single sample in a study of blood T cell repertoires in COVID-19. Data came from immunoSEQ multiplex PCR; TCRdb stores just in-frame clones and leaves some out. Of about 230,000 clones detected, under 90% appear once; the ten largest clones hold under 14%. The sample consisted of peripheral blood. Source of these receptors: a middle-aged man with COVID-19, enrolled during active disease.

This chain uses TRBV3-1 (or the pseudogene TRBV3-2) with TRBJ2-1; TRBD1 matches 8 bases. The CDR3 extends over 13 amino acids. The germline V gene has CDR1 LGHDT and CDR2 YNNKEL (reference sequence). The V gene end was trimmed by 3 bases and the J gene end by 10 bases; junction bases not matched to a gene: 5. The CDR3, as DNA: TGTGCCAGCAGCCAGCAGGGGGCGTGGGAGCAGTTCTTC. It yields the protein CASSQQGAWEQFF.

The gene calls are TRBV27 and TRBJ2-6; D is ambiguous. V was pared by 2 bases and J by 0 bases, with 8 bases between. The CDR3 runs to 16 residues. Germline assignment: CDR1 MNHEY and CDR2 SMNVEV (reference sequence). The chain's CDR3 is CASSLDGLSGANVLTF. In DNA form, the CDR3 reads TGTGCCAGCAGTTTAGATGGGCTCTCTGGGGCCAACGTCCTGACTTTC. The whole variable domain, filled in from reference TRBV27 and TRBJ2-6, reads EAQVTQNPRYLITVTGKKLTVTCSQNMNHEYMSWYRQDPGLGLRQIYYSMNVEVTDKGDVPEGYKVSRKEKRNFPLILESPSPNQTSLYFCASSLDGLSGANVLTFGAGSRLTVL.

The genes are TRBV19 and TRBJ2-7; TRBD1 aligns across 7 bases. From germline, CDR1 is LNHDA and CDR2 SQIVND (reference sequence). This CDR3 is 16 amino acids long. V shed 4 bases and J 6 bases; nucleotides not matched to a gene: 15. The CDR3 DNA reads as TGTGCCAGTAGTAAACCCGCCGGGACAGTTTCCCCCGAGCAGTACTTC. This codes for CASSKPAGTVSPEQYF.

The chain uses TRBV3-1 (or the pseudogene TRBV3-2) and TRBJ2-5, with D perhaps TRBD2 (5 bases). This CDR3 has 11 residues. Germline V lookup: CDR1 LGHDT, CDR2 YNNKEL (reference sequence). V lost 9 bases and J lost 5, with 10 bases in between. In nucleotides, the CDR3 is TGTGCCAGTCGGGAAATGGAGACCCAGTACTTC. It codes for CASREMETQYF.

The CDR3 protein is CASSPRGLAGEYNEQFF. The CDR3 coding sequence is TGCGCCAGCAGCCCCAGGGGGCTAGCGGGAGAATACAATGAGCAGTTCTTC. The chain combines TRBV5-1 with TRBJ2-1; 10 bases match TRBD2. Germline CDR1 and CDR2: SGHRS and YFSETQ. The trim removed 4 bases at V and 4 bases at J, leaving 11 bases unmatched. The CDR3 spans 17 residues.

The chain links TRBV9 to TRBJ2-5; D unresolved. Per germline, CDR1 SGDLS and CDR2 YYNGEE. The CDR3 runs to 14 residues. Trimming removed 4 bases from V and 6 bases from J, with 16 bases in between. The CDR3 here is CASSPNELRKTQYF. CDR3 DNA sequence: TGTGCCAGCAGCCCCAATGAGCTCAGGAAGACCCAGTACTTC.

The rearrangement joins TRBV3-1 (or the pseudogene TRBV3-2) to TRBJ2-7, with 14 bases fitting TRBD2. CDR1 is LGHDT and CDR2 is YNNKEL in the germline V gene (reference sequence). This CDR3 region has 17 residues. With 0 bases clipped from V and 5 bases from J, the junction kept 6 bases outside the gene matches. The CDR3 DNA is TGTGCCAGCAGCCAAGATAGAGGGACTAGCGGGGGCGACGAGCAGTACTTC. It yields the protein CASSQDRGTSGGDEQYF.

This clone was observed a handful of times. The V and J genes are TRBV18 and TRBJ1-4; D unresolved. The germline CDR1 and CDR2 sequences are KGHSH and LQKENI. This CDR3 is 13 amino acids long. Trimming removed 4 bases at V and 4 bases at J, with 7 bases between. CDR3 loop: CASSRGVNEKLFF. CDR3 sequence (DNA): TGTGCCAGCTCACGAGGAGTTAATGAAAAACTGTTTTTT. The entire variable domain, with the rest obtained from reference TRBV18 and TRBJ1-4, is as follows: NAGVMQNPRHLVRRRGQEARLRCSPMKGHSHVYWYRQLPEEGLKFMVYLQKENIIDESGMPKERFSAEFPKEGPSILRIQQVVRGDSAAYFCASSRGVNEKLFFGSGTQLSVL.

The rearrangement joins TRBV9 to TRBJ1-3; D not certain. The CDR3 loop spans 16 amino acids. Between the trimmed V and J ends, which lost 4 bases and 0 bases, there was a span of 14 bases. Germline values: CDR1 SGDLS, CDR2 YYNGEE. DNA of the CDR3: TGTGCCAGCAGCCCAGTTCAAATGCTCTCTGGAAACACCATATATTTT. It codes for CASSPVQMLSGNTIYF.

The chain uses TRBV11-2 and TRBJ1-2, with a tentative D call TRBD1 (5 bases). Trimming shortened V by 0 bases and J by 7 bases, and 9 bases separated the two germline ends. The CDR3 contains 13 residues. Germline V lookup: CDR1 SGHAT, CDR2 FQNNGV. The CDR3 loop reads CASSLDRAGGYTF. In nucleotides, the CDR3 is TGTGCCAGCAGCTTAGACAGGGCCGGTGGCTACACCTTC.

The J gene is TRBJ1-1, the V gene TRBV6-4, with D maybe TRBD1 (5 bases). This CDR3 has 13 amino acids. The germline V gene has CDR1 MRHNA and CDR2 SNTAGT. V lost 10 bases and J lost 0, with 12 bases in between. The CDR3 is CATSRGVNTEAFF. DNA for the CDR3: TGTGCCACCAGCCGGGGGGTGAACACTGAAGCTTTCTTT.

The chain is built from TRBV19 and TRBJ2-7; 14 bases map to TRBD2. CDR3 length equals 16 residues. The V gene end was trimmed by 10 bases and the J gene end by 2 bases; junction bases not matched to a gene: 10. Germline-derived CDR1 and CDR2 are LNHDA and SQIVND (reference sequence). Here the CDR3 DNA reads TGTGCCATTAAGGATCGGACTAGCGGGAGGACCTACGAGCAGTACTTC. It specifies CAIKDRTSGRTYEQYF.

The genes are TRBV9 and TRBJ2-1; tentative D call: TRBD2 (7 bases). Trimming removed 0 bases from V and 3 bases from J, with 13 bases in between. This CDR3 contains 16 residues. In germline, CDR1 is SGDLS, CDR2 YYNGEE. The DNA for the CDR3 is TGTGCCAGCAGCGTAGATGGGGGGGCAGGCTACAATGAGCAGTTCTTC. This sequence encodes CASSVDGGAGYNEQFF.

The V gene is TRBV30, the J gene TRBJ2-7; TRBD1 is a possible D gene (6 bases). CDR1 is GTSNPN, CDR2 SVGIG, per germline (reference sequence). V lost 3 bases, J lost 4 bases, and 10 bases lay in between. This CDR3 has 12 amino acids. DNA of the CDR3: TGTGCCTGGAGCAGGACAGAGTACGAGCAGTACTTC. Residues: CAWSRTEYEQYF.

The chain has TRBV23-1 and TRBJ2-7, with 9 positions matching TRBD1. TRBV23-1 is marked as an open reading frame, function uncertain. The CDR3 length is 16 residues. The ends lost 0 bases at V and 4 bases at J; junction bases unmatched: 7. CDR3: CASSQSNRDRVYEQYF. The CDR3 bases are TGCGCCAGCAGTCAATCCAACCGGGACAGGGTTTACGAGCAGTACTTC.

This clone has a single count. The rearrangement uses TRBV28 and TRBJ1-4; 8 bases line up with TRBD1. Germline values: CDR1 MDHEN, CDR2 SYDVKM. The V segment lost 6 bases and the J segment 0 bases; nucleotides outside the gene matches: 0. The CDR3 has 14 residues. DNA of the CDR3: TGTGCCAGCAGGGGACAGGCAACTAATGAAAAACTGTTTTTT. This encodes CASRGQATNEKLFF.

The chain recombines TRBV2 with TRBJ1-1, with TRBD1 matching 9 bases. This CDR3 region has 15 residues. V shed 5 bases, J shed 6 bases, and the junction held 10 bases outside the gene matches. Germline CDR1 SNHLY, CDR2 FYNNEI. The CDR3 DNA reads TGTGCCAGCAGTCGCCAGGCCGGGACAGGGTCTGAAGCTTTCTTT. Translated: CASSRQAGTGSEAFF. Supplemented by reference TRBV2 and TRBJ1-1, the full variable domain reads EPEVTQTPSHQVTQMGQEVILRCVPISNHLYFYWYRQILGQKVEFLVSFYNNEISEKSEIFDDQFSVERPDGSNFTLKIRSTKLEDSAMYFCASSRQAGTGSEAFFGQGTRLTVV.

The chain couples TRBV5-6 to TRBJ2-1, with D possibly matching TRBD1 (6 bases). The CDR3 sequence is 14 residues long. In germline, CDR1 is SGHDT, CDR2 YYEEEE. V lost 10 bases and J 1 base, leaving 15 bases between the germline ends. The CDR3 DNA sequence: TGTGCCTCGACGAAAGGGGGATCCTACAATGAGCAGTTCTTC. Translation: CASTKGGSYNEQFF.

The V gene is TRBV18, the J gene TRBJ1-3; D possibly corresponds to TRBD1 (5 bases). There are 16 residues in the CDR3. Germline values: CDR1 KGHSH, CDR2 LQKENI. With 1 base removed from V and 4 bases from J, the gap between germline ends came to 14 bases. CDR3 bases: TGTGCCAGCTCACCACTCGCAGGGAAGCTGGGAAACACCATATATTTT. As protein: CASSPLAGKLGNTIYF.

Notes on this clone: The sample contains more than one DNA sequence encoding this CDR3. The rearrangement links TRBV6-1 to TRBJ1-2, with a weak D call TRBD1 (6 bases). The CDR3 has 14 residues. Per the germline V gene, CDR1 is MNHNS and CDR2 is SASEGT. V lost 1 base and J 2 bases, leaving 8 bases between the germline ends. The CDR3 loop reads CASSEGTVNYGYTF. CDR3 nucleotides: TGTGCCAGCAGTGAAGGGACAGTGAACTATGGCTACACCTTC.

This chain links TRBV6-1 with TRBJ1-1, with 10 bases that match TRBD1. CDR3 length: 16 residues. Germline CDR1 and CDR2: MNHNS and SASEGT. With V trimmed by 3 bases and J by 4 bases, 8 bases remained unmatched. CDR3 sequence: CASSDRQGAVSTEAFF. The CDR3 nucleotides read TGTGCCAGCAGTGACCGACAGGGGGCCGTAAGCACTGAAGCTTTCTTT.

The gene calls are TRBV6-2 or TRBV6-3 and TRBJ1-4; 7 positions agree with TRBD1. CDR1 is MNHEY and CDR2 is SVGEGT in the germline V gene. The CDR3 length is 14 residues. V lost 4 bases, J lost 11 bases, and 10 bases stayed unmatched. CDR3 in amino acids: CASSSDRANWKLFF. Here the CDR3 DNA reads TGTGCCAGCAGTTCTGACAGGGCAAACTGGAAACTGTTTTTT.

This clone was counted once. The chain couples TRBV7-3 to TRBJ1-4; TRBD1 matches at 8 bases. Germline lookup yields CDR1 SGHTA and CDR2 FQGTGA. V dropped 6 bases and J dropped 7; count of bases not matched to a gene: 4. This CDR3 contains 13 residues. The CDR3 is CASSRTGGEKLFF. In DNA form, the CDR3 reads TGTGCCAGCAGTCGAACAGGGGGTGAAAAACTGTTTTTT.

The chain links TRBV29-1 to TRBJ2-1; 14 bases align to TRBD2. There are 14 residues in the CDR3. V lost 4 bases and J lost 6; bases outside the gene matches: 2. Germline V CDR1 and CDR2: SQVTM, ANQGSEA. CDR3 protein: CSVGGTSGSNEQFF. The CDR3 nucleotides read TGCAGCGTTGGGGGGACTAGCGGGAGCAATGAGCAGTTCTTC.

This sequence joins TRBV3-1 (or the pseudogene TRBV3-2) and TRBJ1-2; 8 bases agree with TRBD1. The CDR3 has 12 amino acids. The J segment lost 4 bases and the V segment lost 9 bases, leaving 4 bases of the junction unmatched. The germline gives CDR1 LGHDT, CDR2 YNNKEL (reference sequence). CDR3 bases: TGTGCCAGTGGACAGGGAGGCTATGGCTACACCTTC. Translated: CASGQGGYGYTF.

This chain joins TRBV5-1 and TRBJ1-4; TRBD1 matches at 9 bases. The CDR3 spans 16 residues. From germline, CDR1 is SGHRS and CDR2 YFSETQ. V trimming: 4 bases; J trimming: 7 bases; junction bases outside the gene matches: 11. CDR3 loop: CASSPGDRDFSEKLFF. The CDR3 bases are TGCGCCAGCAGCCCGGGGGACAGGGATTTTAGTGAAAAACTGTTTTTT. Together with reference TRBV5-1 and TRBJ1-4, the CDR3 gives the full variable domain: KAGVTQTPRYLIKTRGQQVTLSCSPISGHRSVSWYQQTPGQGLQFLFEYFSETQRNKGNFPGRFSGRQFSNSRSEMNVSTLELGDSALYLCASSPGDRDFSEKLFFGSGTQLSVL.

The gene calls are TRBV19 and TRBJ2-3; TRBD1 is a possible D gene (6 bases). Trimming cost V 3 bases and J 6 bases, with 16 bases left between them. The CDR3 spans 15 residues. In germline, CDR1 is LNHDA, CDR2 SQIVND (reference sequence). The CDR3 DNA is TGTGCCAGTAGTATGGTTAAACGGCAGGGGGATACGCAGTATTTT. It specifies CASSMVKRQGDTQYF.